The rows below give T cell receptor beta chains drawn from one sample of a study of OX40 agonist ivuxolimab in advanced cancers. Some clones are missing from TCRdb's copy, which holds only in-frame ones; the method was immunoSEQ multiplex PCR. The sample includes tens of thousands of clones, 70% to 90% seen only once; the top ten take roughly a sixth. Sample: CD4+ or CD8+ T cells sorted from blood, taken in a trial of the OX40 agonist ivuxolimab. The receptors were gathered from an adult with an advanced solid tumor such as melanoma, head and neck, liver or kidney cancer. CDR3s leave out the opening cysteine and the closing phenylalanine or tryptophan. The D gene is left open where the match is weak.

J: TRBJ2-7
D: TRBD2
V: TRBV27
CDR3: ASSPRLAGGNEQY

J: TRBJ1-2
D: -
V: TRBV6-4
CDR3: ASSLEGSYGYT

J: TRBJ2-1
D: TRBD2
V: TRBV29-1
CDR3: SAWGGRDEQF

J: TRBJ1-4
D: -
V: TRBV5-1
CDR3: ASSQETSEKLF

J: TRBJ1-2
D: -
V: TRBV4-1
CDR3: ASSQTPQNYGYT

J: TRBJ2-1
D: -
V: TRBV2
CDR3: ASGDRSSYNEQF

J: TRBJ2-3
D: TRBD2
V: TRBV2
CDR3: ASRRGSGGTDTQY

J: TRBJ1-3
D: -
V: TRBV29-1
CDR3: SVEISSGNTIY

J: TRBJ2-1
D: -
V: TRBV28
CDR3: ASSGTRGISSYNEQF

J: TRBJ2-2
D: -
V: TRBV6-5
CDR3: ASSFRRGELF

J: TRBJ1-2
D: -
V: TRBV2
CDR3: ASNWRRVRDGYT

J: TRBJ2-1
D: -
V: TRBV5-1
CDR3: ASSLGHRGSYNEQF

J: TRBJ2-1
D: -
V: TRBV10-1
CDR3: ASSRQSGEQF

J: TRBJ2-3
D: -
V: TRBV18
CDR3: ASSKGGSSTDTQY

J: TRBJ2-7
D: TRBD2
V: TRBV29-1
CDR3: SVGTSRYEQY

J: TRBJ2-5
D: -
V: TRBV2
CDR3: ASRVQETQY

J: TRBJ2-2
D: TRBD2
V: TRBV5-1
CDR3: ASSFVLAGALGELF

J: TRBJ2-7
D: TRBD1
V: TRBV10-3
CDR3: AISRTGAYEQY